This T cell receptor (beta chain) was documented in a study of early stage breast cancer tumors. The trim removed 7 bases at V and 9 bases at J, leaving 10 bases unmatched. This CDR3 is 15 amino acids long. CDR1 is MNHEY, CDR2 SVGAGI, per germline. Sequencing used immunoSEQ multiplex PCR; TCRdb keeps in-frame clones, though not all of them. The data show 69,000 or so clones, around 80% seen once. The source is a person aged 40 to 49 with breast cancer. The V call is TRBV6-5, the J call TRBJ2-1; 12 bases line up with TRBD2. Sequenced sample: blood. Here the CDR3 DNA reads TGTGCCAGCACCGCACGGACTAGCGGGATCGGTGAGCAGTTCTTC. Translating gives CASTARTSGIGEQFF.